This T cell receptor beta chain was obtained from a study of OX40 agonist ivuxolimab in advanced cancers. Whole-study results and caveats: Within 6 weeks, CD4+ and CD8+ blood T cells expanded clonally at 0.1 to 3.0 mg/kg. Low normalized T-cell clonal expansion was also seen in some nonresponders.

V gave up 1 base and J gave up 3 bases, with 16 bases separating them. Germline assignment: CDR1 MDHEN and CDR2 SYDVKM. The CDR3 contains 16 residues. As to this clone: The antigen is unknown.

Using immunoSEQ multiplex PCR, the repertoire was profiled, and TCRdb retains in-frame clones only, with some absent. The sample lists roughly 87,000 clones, 91% occurring once. The chain uses TRBV28 and TRBJ2-7; the D is unclear. This clonotype originated in an adult with an advanced solid tumor such as melanoma, head and neck, liver or kidney cancer. The source material was CD4+ or CD8+ T cells sorted from blood, sampled in a trial of the OX40 agonist ivuxolimab. The CDR3 loop reads CASSLSFVQNSYEQYF. The CDR3 coding sequence is TGTGCCAGCAGTTTATCTTTCGTCCAGAACAGCTACGAGCAGTACTTC.